This record concerns one T cell receptor (beta chain) sequence. This sample was taken from a study of T cell repertoires in aging, cancer and after chemotherapy. TCR beta rearrangements were amplified from peripheral blood genomic DNA. The CDR3 sequence is 13 residues long. J lost 6 bases, V lost 6 bases, and 7 bases had no gene match. Germline V gene sequence: CDR1 SNHLY, CDR2 FYNNEI. Rearranged V-D-J TRB sequences were amplified with a mixed TRB-A/B primer pool. MiXCR was run by TCRdb on the multiplex PCR reads, yielding one entry per CDR3 protein. In the table there are roughly 8,000 distinct CDR3 sequences, approximately 40% of which are singletons.

The origin of this receptor is a human donor in good health. The V and J genes are TRBV2 and TRBJ2-5, with 7 bases matching TRBD1. The sample was blood. Here the CDR3 DNA reads TGTGCCAGCAGAGCGACAGGGATCCAGACCCAGTACTTC. It is translated as CASRATGIQTQYF.